What follows is one T cell receptor (beta chain) and its context. The data stem from a study of blood T cell repertoires in COVID-19. The assay was immunoSEQ multiplex PCR, and TCRdb's table has in-frame clones only and misses some. Among some 120,000 clones listed, roughly 81% were seen once. Sequenced sample: peripheral blood. This receptor was obtained from a man aged 35 to 55 with acute or convalescent COVID-19.

For the CDR3, the DNA is TGTGCCAGCAGTTTATTCGATCAGCCCCAGCATTTT. It codes for CASSLFDQPQHF. V is TRBV28 and J is TRBJ1-5; D remains unclear. V shed 1 base and J shed 5 bases, with 3 bases lying between them. Germline values: CDR1 MDHEN, CDR2 SYDVKM. CDR3 length equals 12 residues.